This T cell receptor beta chain stems from a study of T cell repertoires in cytomegalovirus infection (dated by TCRdb to between 2018 and 2020). Broadly, across the study: Peptide stimulations targeted recently identified HLA-C-restricted CMV epitopes, whose presentation resists viral immunomodulation, together with well-studied HLA-B-restricted epitopes. Donor HLA type was relevant to the analysis, because carriage of CMV infection together with the matching HLA type was indicated by public TCR beta signatures.

These reads were obtained on an Illumina HiSeq 1500. In-frame beta chains were kept once TCRdb had trimmed the public reads at Q25 with fastp and called clones with MiXCR. Identical CDR3 proteins give one entry, which carries the most common genes and DNA. This sample has some 62,000 distinct CDR3 sequences in its table, and roughly 21% of those were observed once. The top ten clonotypes cover roughly two thirds of the sample. On this clonotype itself: There is no known antigen for this receptor. No base quality values were provided; no much bigger clone lies one nucleotide off.

The CDR3 runs 12 residues from the cysteine to the phenylalanine. CDR3 DNA only is kept here, 36 bases in frame from base 1. V loses 9 bases of germline sequence and J loses 2 bases, and the interval between the two ends is 10 bases. The germline V gene (reference sequence) yields LNHDA for CDR1 and SQIVND for CDR2. The intended sense of this specimen's treatment or condition label: in vitro stimulation with specific CMV peptide epitopes to enrich CMV-specific T cells. Here is what the overall study found, with its caveats: The ex vivo response was dominated by HLA-C-restricted CMV-specific TCR beta clonotypes, which also provided the single most frequent clonotype in two of eight donors. Carriers of CMV infection plus the relevant HLA type were discriminated by the cumulative frequency of public TCR beta family members in the study cohort and in an independent approximately 400-donor cohort.

Here the chain combines TRBV19 and TRBJ2-5; the D gene is possibly TRBD1 or TRBD2, with 5 bases matching each. The TCR originated in a human donor in good health (CMV status not recorded). Some clones in this sample may be carry-over from other donors' samples. Sequenced here: CD8+ T cells from cultured PBMCs, sampled from culture after CMV antigen stimulation. The DNA is TGTGCCAGCCGGGACGGACAAGAGACCCAGTACTTC. Its coded protein is CASRDGQETQYF.